This TCR beta chain appears in the sequencing data of a study of shared clonotypes between healthy human individuals. Across the study: The cohort comprised a couple of women and a few men. Their ages spanned 18 to 49 years.

Some clones are missing from TCRdb's copy, which holds only in-frame ones; the method was immunoSEQ multiplex PCR. The sample records about a million clones, approximately 72% being singletons. Whole-study results and caveats: The sharing of roughly 5% of naive CD4 clonotypes was seen across a handful of donors.

The CDR3 is 16 amino acids. The germline V gene has CDR1 SGHNT and CDR2 YYREEE (reference sequence). Trimming at V came to 0 bases and at J to 2 bases, leaving 4 bases not matched to a gene. Comments on this clone: Its matching antigen is unknown.

This chain uses TRBV5-4 with TRBJ2-5; 10 nucleotides align to TRBD2. The clonotype comes from a man younger than 30 in good health. Sequences were obtained from memory CD4+ T cells sorted from blood. Subset given: CD45RA-negative fraction. The CDR3 sequence: CASSLARAGGQETQYF. The CDR3 DNA reads as TGTGCCAGCAGCTTGGCCCGAGCGGGGGGGCAAGAGACCCAGTACTTC.